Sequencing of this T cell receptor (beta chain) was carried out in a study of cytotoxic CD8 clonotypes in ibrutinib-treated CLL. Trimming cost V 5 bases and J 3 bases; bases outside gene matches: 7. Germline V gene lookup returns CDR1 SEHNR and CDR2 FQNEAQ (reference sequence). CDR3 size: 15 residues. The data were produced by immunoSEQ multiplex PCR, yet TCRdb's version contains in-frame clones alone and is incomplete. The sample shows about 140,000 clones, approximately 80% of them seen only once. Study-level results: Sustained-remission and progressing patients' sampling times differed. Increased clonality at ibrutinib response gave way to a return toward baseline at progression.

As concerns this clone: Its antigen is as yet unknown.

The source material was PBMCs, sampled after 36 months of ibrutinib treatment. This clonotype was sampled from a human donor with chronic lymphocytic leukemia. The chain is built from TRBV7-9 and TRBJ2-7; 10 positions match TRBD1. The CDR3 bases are TGTGCCAGCAGCGCCGGGACAGGGGCGTTCTACGAGCAGTACTTC. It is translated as CASSAGTGAFYEQYF.